This passage covers 24 T cell receptor beta chains from one sample sequenced in a study of blood T cell repertoires in COVID-19. The method was immunoSEQ multiplex PCR; TCRdb's version includes in-frame clones alone and lacks a portion of them. There are tens of thousands of clones in the sample; around 80% occur only once, and 16% lies in the top ten. Sequenced: peripheral blood. The source is a man between 40 and 49 years old with acute or convalescent COVID-19.

V usage is TRBV6-1 and J usage is TRBJ1-5, with D possibly matching TRBD1 (5 bases). The V end lost 3 bases, the J end lost 5 bases, and 17 bases lay between the germline ends. Germline CDR1 is MNHNS and CDR2 is SASEGT. This CDR3 comprises 16 residues. The CDR3 protein is CASSDSRRGSYQPQHF. The CDR3 nucleotides are TGTGCCAGCAGTGACAGCCGGCGGGGCAGCTATCAGCCCCAGCATTTT.

This clone has just a few counts. This chain uses TRBV14 with TRBJ2-1; D not resolved. The CDR3 runs to 13 residues. V was trimmed by 0 bases and J by 7 bases, leaving 7 bases between them. Germline V CDR1 and CDR2: SGHDN, FVKESK. CDR3 residues: CASSQDRRNEQFF. CDR3 DNA: TGTGCCAGCAGCCAAGATAGGCGGAATGAGCAGTTCTTC.

The genes are TRBV3-1 (or the pseudogene TRBV3-2) and TRBJ2-7; D may be TRBD1 (6 bases). The ends were cut back, 4 bases at V and 1 base at J, with 8 bases in the middle. This CDR3 has 13 residues. Germline assignment: CDR1 LGHDT and CDR2 YNNKEL (reference sequence). DNA of the CDR3: TGTGCCAGCAGCCTTACAGGGTCCTACGAGCAGTACTTC. Its translation is CASSLTGSYEQYF.

Only one count was recorded for this clone. V and J are TRBV7-2 and TRBJ2-5, with 9 bases that match TRBD1. This CDR3 has 15 amino acids. The V gene's germline CDR1 is SGHTA and CDR2 FQGNSA. The V and J ends lost 4 bases and 1 base, in that order; junction bases with no gene match: 4. CDR3 sequence reads: CASSSPGQGQETQYF. In DNA form, the CDR3 reads TGTGCCAGCAGCTCTCCGGGACAGGGCCAAGAGACCCAGTACTTC.

The chain recombines TRBV25-1 with TRBJ1-2, with 9 bases matching TRBD1. Germline assignment: CDR1 MGHDK and CDR2 SYGVNS. This CDR3 comprises 16 residues. The junction had 13 bases not matched to a gene; V was cut back by 6 bases and J by 5 bases. The CDR3 region is CASRAGTGISGYGYTF. The CDR3 region has the DNA TGTGCCAGCAGGGCCGGGACAGGGATTTCAGGGTATGGCTACACCTTC.

V gene TRBV5-1 combines with J gene TRBJ2-3, with TRBD2 matching 10 bases. Germline V CDR1 and CDR2: SGHRS, YFSETQ. V lost 6 bases to trimming and J lost 4 bases; unmatched junction nucleotides: 8. CDR3 size: 15 residues. The CDR3 sequence is CASTRAGGSPDTQYF. The CDR3 DNA reads as TGCGCCAGCACCAGAGCGGGGGGGTCCCCAGATACGCAGTATTTT.

This clone was recorded only once. Written as DNA, the CDR3 is TGTGCCAGTAGTATAGATCAGAATAATTCACCCCTCCACTTT. It translates to CASSIDQNNSPLHF. The V call is TRBV19, the J call TRBJ1-6; unclear D gene. The V end was cut by 0 bases, the J end by 5 bases, with 5 bases between. CDR1 and CDR2 (germline): LNHDA, SQIVND (reference sequence). This CDR3 has 14 residues. The full variable domain, with the rest looked up from reference TRBV19 and TRBJ1-6, is DGGITQSPKYLFRKEGQNVTLSCEQNLNHDAMYWYRQDPGQGLRLIYYSQIVNDFQKGDIAEGYSVSREKKESFPLTVTSAQKNPTAFYLCASSIDQNNSPLHFGNGTRLTVT.

The chain has TRBV7-2 and TRBJ1-3, with D possibly being TRBD1 (6 bases). The CDR3 has 17 residues. The germline V gene encodes CDR1 SGHTA and CDR2 FQGNSA. The V end lost 4 bases, the J end lost 0 bases, and 16 bases lay between the germline ends. The CDR3 here is CASSSRDMGISGNTIYF. DNA for the CDR3: TGTGCCAGCAGCTCTAGGGACATGGGGATCTCTGGAAACACCATATATTTT.

This clone came up once. The V and J genes are TRBV19 and TRBJ2-5; 8 nucleotides line up with TRBD1. Germline CDR1 LNHDA, CDR2 SQIVND (reference sequence). The CDR3 contains 13 residues. The junction had 4 bases not matched to a gene; V was cut back by 4 bases and J by 6 bases. CDR3 sequence: CASSTGQVQTQYF. In nucleotides, the CDR3 is TGTGCCAGTAGTACGGGACAGGTACAGACCCAGTACTTC. Full variable domain (missing parts from reference TRBV19 and TRBJ2-5): DGGITQSPKYLFRKEGQNVTLSCEQNLNHDAMYWYRQDPGQGLRLIYYSQIVNDFQKGDIAEGYSVSREKKESFPLTVTSAQKNPTAFYLCASSTGQVQTQYFGPGTRLLVL.

The chain recombines TRBV9 with TRBJ1-6; the D gene is possibly TRBD1 (5 bases). CDR1 SGDLS and CDR2 YYNGEE come from the germline V gene. The CDR3 has 15 residues. The germline V and J ends were trimmed by 0 bases and 9 bases, with 13 bases remaining between them. The CDR3 sequence: CASSVEQAGFSPLHF. DNA for the CDR3: TGTGCCAGCAGCGTAGAACAGGCAGGGTTTTCACCCCTCCACTTT.

This chain links TRBV19 with TRBJ1-2, with D possibly being TRBD1 (5 bases). CDR3 length: 17 residues. The ends were cut back, 3 bases at V and 0 bases at J, with 17 bases in the middle. Germline-derived CDR1 and CDR2 are LNHDA and SQIVND (reference sequence). CDR3 residues: CASSILGGTLSNYGYTF. CDR3 nucleotides: TGTGCCAGTAGTATTCTCGGGGGTACTCTTTCTAACTATGGCTACACCTTC. Combining the CDR3 with reference TRBV19 and TRBJ1-2 gives the whole variable domain DGGITQSPKYLFRKEGQNVTLSCEQNLNHDAMYWYRQDPGQGLRLIYYSQIVNDFQKGDIAEGYSVSREKKESFPLTVTSAQKNPTAFYLCASSILGGTLSNYGYTFGSGTRLTVV.

The chain employs TRBV12-5 and TRBJ1-4; 8 nucleotides agree with TRBD1. This CDR3 spans 14 amino acids. V trimming: 6 bases; J trimming: 7 bases; junction bases outside the gene matches: 7. In germline, CDR1 is LGHNT, CDR2 FRNRAP. The CDR3: CASGADRAPEKLFF. In DNA form, the CDR3 reads TGTGCTAGTGGCGCGGACAGGGCGCCTGAAAAACTGTTTTTT. Looking up the rest from reference TRBV12-5 and TRBJ1-4 gives the full variable domain: DARVTQTPRHKVTEMGQEVTMRCQPILGHNTVFWYRQTMMQGLELLAYFRNRAPLDDSGMPKDRFSAEMPDATLATLKIQPSEPRDSAVYFCASGADRAPEKLFFGSGTQLSVL.

The chain carries TRBV6-1 and TRBJ1-2; TRBD1 matches 7 bases. Germline CDR1 and CDR2: MNHNS and SASEGT. This CDR3 is built from 13 residues. J gave up 6 bases and V 0 bases, and 1 base lay outside the gene matches. CDR3 in amino acids: CASSEAGTDGYTF. The CDR3 DNA follows: TGTGCCAGCAGTGAAGCGGGGACAGATGGCTACACCTTC.

V gene TRBV5-4 combines with J gene TRBJ2-1; the match to TRBD2 covers 10 bases. The CDR3 covers 15 residues. After removal of 1 base from V and 5 bases from J, the junction contained 3 bases not matched to a gene. Germline assignment: CDR1 SGHNT and CDR2 YYREEE (reference sequence). The CDR3 DNA is TGTGCCAGCAGCTTGAGGACTAGCGGCAACAATGAGCAGTTCTTC. This codes for CASSLRTSGNNEQFF.

V usage is TRBV6-2 or TRBV6-3 and J usage is TRBJ2-3; D call uncertain. The CDR3 contains 12 residues. The V and J ends lost 2 bases and 6 bases respectively, with 6 bases between them. The V gene's germline CDR1 is MNHEY and CDR2 SVGEGT. CDR3 amino acids: CASSYLRDTQYF. The CDR3 DNA follows: TGTGCCAGCAGTTACCTGCGGGATACGCAGTATTTT.

The rearrangement uses TRBV4-2 and TRBJ2-5, with 8 bases lining up with TRBD2. Germline CDR1 is LGHNA and CDR2 is YNFKEQ. The CDR3 contains 14 residues. Trimming removed 8 bases from V and 4 bases from J; junction bases left unmatched: 9. The CDR3 nucleotides are TGTGCCAGCTGGGCGGGAGGCGCTGGAGAGACCCAGTACTTC. This translates into CASWAGGAGETQYF.

For this clone: A junction boundary mismatches the germline segment, possibly from a read error. This rearrangement joins TRBV2 to TRBJ2-1, with D uncertain. Germline V lookup: CDR1 SNHLY, CDR2 FYNNEI. This CDR3 comprises 10 residues. CDR3 sequence (DNA): TGTGCCAGCAGTGAGCAGGTCCGGATCTTC. Translated, it gives CASSEQVRIF.

This chain joins TRBV9 and TRBJ2-7; TRBD1 is a possible D gene (6 bases). Germline values: CDR1 SGDLS, CDR2 YYNGEE. The length of the CDR3 is 13 residues. The V gene lost 3 bases and the J gene lost 7 bases, with 14 bases spanning the gap. The CDR3 here is CASSEAPQGEQYF. The CDR3 DNA is TGTGCCAGCAGCGAAGCCCCCCAGGGGGAGCAGTACTTC.

The chain employs TRBV27 and TRBJ2-1; 9 bases match TRBD1. Germline V lookup: CDR1 MNHEY, CDR2 SMNVEV (reference sequence). The junction had 10 bases not matched to a gene; V was cut back by 6 bases and J by 7 bases. The CDR3 is made up of 15 amino acids. The CDR3 DNA reads TGTGCCAGCAGCAACGTCGGACAGGGGCGGAATGAGCAGTTCTTC. It codes for CASSNVGQGRNEQFF.

This clone was counted a few times. The gene calls are TRBV4-1 and TRBJ1-2; weak D call: TRBD1 (6 bases). Germline values: CDR1 MGHRA, CDR2 YSYEKL. V lost 2 bases, J lost 7 bases, and 20 bases lay in between. The CDR3 runs 16 residues. The CDR3 DNA follows: TGCGCCAGCAGCCAAACTACCGGGACAATATTGCCTGGCTACACCTTC. Its translation is CASSQTTGTILPGYTF.

This rearrangement joins TRBV15 to TRBJ2-3; 7 nucleotides align to TRBD2. J lost 3 bases, V lost 0 bases, and 12 bases had no gene match. The germline CDR1 and CDR2 sequences are LNHNV and YYDKDF (reference sequence). The CDR3 covers 18 residues. The CDR3 region has the DNA TGTGCCACCAGCAGAGAAGGTACGCAAGCGGGACGGACAGATACGCAGTATTTT. Translated: CATSREGTQAGRTDTQYF.

This clone showed up just once. V is TRBV3-1 (or the pseudogene TRBV3-2) and J is TRBJ1-6; D is perhaps TRBD1 (6 bases). V was trimmed by 4 bases and J by 10 bases, leaving 14 bases between them. The CDR3 covers 14 residues. Germline CDR1 reads LGHDT; CDR2 reads YNNKEL (reference sequence). This CDR3 is CASSPRGSRSPLHF. CDR3 in DNA: TGTGCCAGCAGCCCCAGGGGTTCGAGATCACCCCTCCACTTT.

The chain combines TRBV11-2 with TRBJ1-2; 9 bases line up with TRBD1. Per germline, CDR1 SGHAT and CDR2 FQNNGV. V lost 7 bases, J lost 0 bases, and 18 bases stayed unmatched. The CDR3 spans 19 residues. CDR3 loop: CASTTPRSYRGRSNYGYTF. The CDR3, as DNA: TGTGCCAGCACCACTCCTAGATCTTACAGGGGGCGTTCTAACTATGGCTACACCTTC. The whole variable domain, filled in from reference TRBV11-2 and TRBJ1-2, reads EAGVAQSPRYKIIEKRQSVAFWCNPISGHATLYWYQQILGQGPKLLIQFQNNGVVDDSQLPKDRFSAERLKGVDSTLKIQPAKLEDSAVYLCASTTPRSYRGRSNYGYTFGSGTRLTVV.

The J gene is TRBJ2-7, the V gene TRBV6-5; maybe TRBD1 (6 bases). V gave up 0 bases and J gave up 2 bases, with 11 bases separating them. The CDR3 extends over 15 amino acids. Per germline, CDR1 MNHEY and CDR2 SVGAGI. CDR3 DNA sequence: TGTGCCAGCAGTTACTCGGGTACAGGGACCTACGAGCAGTACTTC. Protein: CASSYSGTGTYEQYF.